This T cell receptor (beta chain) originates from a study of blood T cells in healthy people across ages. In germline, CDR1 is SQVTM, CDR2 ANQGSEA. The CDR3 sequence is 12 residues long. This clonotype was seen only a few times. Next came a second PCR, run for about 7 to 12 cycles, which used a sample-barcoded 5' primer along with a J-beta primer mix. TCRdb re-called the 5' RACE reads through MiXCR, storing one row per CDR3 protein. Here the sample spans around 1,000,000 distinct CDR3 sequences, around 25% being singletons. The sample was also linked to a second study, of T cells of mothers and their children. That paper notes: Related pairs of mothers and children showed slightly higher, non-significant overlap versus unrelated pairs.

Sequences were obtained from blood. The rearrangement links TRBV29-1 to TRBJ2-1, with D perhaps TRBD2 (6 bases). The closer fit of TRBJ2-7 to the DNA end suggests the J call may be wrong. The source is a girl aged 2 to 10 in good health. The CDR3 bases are TGCAGCGTTGAAGGGGACTCTTTAGAGCAGTACTTC. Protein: CSVEGDSLEQYF.